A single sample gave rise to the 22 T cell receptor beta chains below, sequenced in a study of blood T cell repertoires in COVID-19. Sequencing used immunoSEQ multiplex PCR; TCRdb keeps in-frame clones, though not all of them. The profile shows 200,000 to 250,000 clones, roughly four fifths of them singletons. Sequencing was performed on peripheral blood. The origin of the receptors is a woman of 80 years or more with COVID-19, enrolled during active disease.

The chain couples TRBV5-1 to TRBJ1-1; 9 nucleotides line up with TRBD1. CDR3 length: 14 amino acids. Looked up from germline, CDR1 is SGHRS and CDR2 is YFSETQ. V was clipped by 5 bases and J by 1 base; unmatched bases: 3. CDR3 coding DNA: TGCGCCAGCAGAACAGGGGGCCCGAACACTGAAGCTTTCTTT. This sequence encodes CASRTGGPNTEAFF.

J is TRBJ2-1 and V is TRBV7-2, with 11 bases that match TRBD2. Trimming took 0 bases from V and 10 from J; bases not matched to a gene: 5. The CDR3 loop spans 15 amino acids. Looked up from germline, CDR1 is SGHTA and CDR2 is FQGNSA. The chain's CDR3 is CASSLARGLAEEQFF. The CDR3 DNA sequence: TGTGCCAGCAGCTTAGCGCGGGGACTAGCGGAGGAGCAGTTCTTC.

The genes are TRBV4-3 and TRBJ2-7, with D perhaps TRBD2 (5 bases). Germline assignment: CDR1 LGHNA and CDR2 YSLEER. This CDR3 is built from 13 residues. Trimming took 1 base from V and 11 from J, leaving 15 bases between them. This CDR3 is CASSQGTRGMKYF. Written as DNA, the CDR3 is TGCGCCAGCAGCCAAGGGACGAGAGGGATGAAGTACTTC.

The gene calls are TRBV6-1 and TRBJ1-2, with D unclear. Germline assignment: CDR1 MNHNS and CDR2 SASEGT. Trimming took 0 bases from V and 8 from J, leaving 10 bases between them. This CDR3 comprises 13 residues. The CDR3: CASSEARGGGYTF. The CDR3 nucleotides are TGTGCCAGCAGTGAAGCCCGGGGAGGGGGCTACACCTTC.

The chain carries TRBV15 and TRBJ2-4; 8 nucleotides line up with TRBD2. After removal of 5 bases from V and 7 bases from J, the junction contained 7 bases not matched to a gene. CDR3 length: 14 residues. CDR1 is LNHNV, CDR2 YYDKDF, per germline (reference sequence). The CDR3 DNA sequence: TGTGCCACCAGCCCAAGCGGGAGATCGAACATTCAGTACTTC. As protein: CATSPSGRSNIQYF.

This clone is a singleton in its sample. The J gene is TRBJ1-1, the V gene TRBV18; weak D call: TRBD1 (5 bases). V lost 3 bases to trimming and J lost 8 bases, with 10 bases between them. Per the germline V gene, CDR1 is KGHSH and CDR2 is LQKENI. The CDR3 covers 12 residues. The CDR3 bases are TGTGCCAGCTCACCGGACATTTTCGAAGCTTTCTTT. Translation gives CASSPDIFEAFF.

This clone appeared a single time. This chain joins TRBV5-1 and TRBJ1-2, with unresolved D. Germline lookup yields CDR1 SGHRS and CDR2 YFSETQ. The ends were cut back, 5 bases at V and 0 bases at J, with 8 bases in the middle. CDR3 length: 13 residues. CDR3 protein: CASSNSPNYGYTF. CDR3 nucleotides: TGCGCCAGCAGTAACAGTCCTAACTATGGCTACACCTTC.

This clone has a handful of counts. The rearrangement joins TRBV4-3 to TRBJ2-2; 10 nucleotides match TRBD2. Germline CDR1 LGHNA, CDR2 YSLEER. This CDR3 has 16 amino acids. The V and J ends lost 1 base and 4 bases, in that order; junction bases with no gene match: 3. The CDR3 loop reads CASSQGLAGATGELFF. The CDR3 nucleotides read TGCGCCAGCAGCCAAGGGCTAGCGGGAGCCACCGGGGAGCTGTTTTTT.

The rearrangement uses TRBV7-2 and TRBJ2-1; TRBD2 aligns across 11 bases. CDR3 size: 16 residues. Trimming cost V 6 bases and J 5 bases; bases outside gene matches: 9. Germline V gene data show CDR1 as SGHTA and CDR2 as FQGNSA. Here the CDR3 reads CASSTRPGLADNEQFF. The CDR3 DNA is TGTGCCAGCAGTACCCGTCCGGGACTAGCGGACAATGAGCAGTTCTTC.

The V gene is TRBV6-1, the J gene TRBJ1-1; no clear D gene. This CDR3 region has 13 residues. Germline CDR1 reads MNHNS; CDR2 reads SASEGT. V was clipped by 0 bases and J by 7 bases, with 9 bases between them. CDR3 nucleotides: TGTGCCAGCAGTGAAGCGCTTCAGATTGAAGCTTTCTTT. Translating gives CASSEALQIEAFF.

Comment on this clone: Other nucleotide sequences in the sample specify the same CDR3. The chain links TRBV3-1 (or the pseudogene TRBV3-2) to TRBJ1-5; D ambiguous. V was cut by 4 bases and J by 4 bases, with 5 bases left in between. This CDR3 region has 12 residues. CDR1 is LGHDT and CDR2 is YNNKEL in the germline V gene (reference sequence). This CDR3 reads CASSLLNQPQHF. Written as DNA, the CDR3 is TGTGCCAGCAGCCTACTGAATCAGCCCCAGCATTTT.

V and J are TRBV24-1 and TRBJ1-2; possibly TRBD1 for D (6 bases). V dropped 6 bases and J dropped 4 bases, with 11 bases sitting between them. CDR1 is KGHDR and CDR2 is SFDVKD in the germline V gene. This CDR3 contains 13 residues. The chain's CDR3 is CATSRGDTYGYTF. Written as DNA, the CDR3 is TGTGCCACCAGTCGAGGGGACACCTATGGCTACACCTTC.

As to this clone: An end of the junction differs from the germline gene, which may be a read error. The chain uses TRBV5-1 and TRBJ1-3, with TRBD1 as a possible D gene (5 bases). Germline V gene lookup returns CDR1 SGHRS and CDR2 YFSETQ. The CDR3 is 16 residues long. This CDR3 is CASSLGQGIGGNSIYF. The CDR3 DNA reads TGCGCCAGCAGCTTGGGTCAGGGAATCGGTGGAAACAGCATATATTTT.

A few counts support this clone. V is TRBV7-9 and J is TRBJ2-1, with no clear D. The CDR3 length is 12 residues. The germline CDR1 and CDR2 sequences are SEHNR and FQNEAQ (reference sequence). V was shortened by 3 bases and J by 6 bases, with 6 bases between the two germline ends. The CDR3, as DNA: TGTGCCAGCAGCTTTGGCATCAATGAGCAGTTCTTC. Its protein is CASSFGINEQFF. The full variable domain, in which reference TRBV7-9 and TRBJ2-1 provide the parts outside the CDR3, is DTGVSQNPRHKITKRGQNVTFRCDPISEHNRLYWYRQTLGQGPEFLTYFQNEAQLEKSRLLSDRFSAERPKGSFSTLEIQRTEQGDSAMYLCASSFGINEQFFGPGTRLTVL.

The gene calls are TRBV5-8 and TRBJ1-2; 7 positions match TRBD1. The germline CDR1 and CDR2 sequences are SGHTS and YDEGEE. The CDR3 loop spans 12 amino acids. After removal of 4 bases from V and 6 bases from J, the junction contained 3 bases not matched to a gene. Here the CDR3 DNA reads TGTGCCAGCAGCCTGGGGACAGATGGCTACACCTTC. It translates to CASSLGTDGYTF. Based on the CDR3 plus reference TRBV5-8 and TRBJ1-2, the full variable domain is EAGVTQSPTHLIKTRGQQATLRCSPISGHTSVYWYQQALGLGLQFLLWYDEGEERNRGNFPPRFSGRQFPNYSSELNVNALELEDSALYLCASSLGTDGYTFGSGTRLTVV.

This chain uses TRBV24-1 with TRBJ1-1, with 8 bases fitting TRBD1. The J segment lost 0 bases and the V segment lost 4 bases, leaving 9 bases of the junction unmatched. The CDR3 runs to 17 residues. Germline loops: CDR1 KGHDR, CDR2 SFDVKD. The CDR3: CATSERTGLTMNTEAFF. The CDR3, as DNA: TGTGCCACCAGTGAAAGGACAGGGTTAACGATGAACACTGAAGCTTTCTTT.

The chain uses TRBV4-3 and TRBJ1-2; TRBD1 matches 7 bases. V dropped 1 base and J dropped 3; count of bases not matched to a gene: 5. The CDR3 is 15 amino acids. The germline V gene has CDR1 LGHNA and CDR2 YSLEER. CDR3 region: CASSQGYTGDYGYTF. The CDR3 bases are TGCGCCAGCAGCCAAGGTTATACAGGGGACTATGGCTACACCTTC.

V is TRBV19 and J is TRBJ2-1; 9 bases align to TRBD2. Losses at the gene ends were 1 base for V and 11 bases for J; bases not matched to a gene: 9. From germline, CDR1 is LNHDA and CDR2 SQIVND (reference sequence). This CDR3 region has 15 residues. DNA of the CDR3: TGTGCCAGTAGTATAGCCTCTAGCGGGACACCCAAGCAGTTCTTC. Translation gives CASSIASSGTPKQFF.

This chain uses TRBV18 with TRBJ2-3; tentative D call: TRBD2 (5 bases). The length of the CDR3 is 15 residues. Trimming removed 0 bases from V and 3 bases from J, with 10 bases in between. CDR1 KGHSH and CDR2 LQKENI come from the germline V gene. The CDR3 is CASSPPGSATDTQYF. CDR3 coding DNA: TGTGCCAGCTCACCACCGGGGAGTGCGACAGATACGCAGTATTTT.

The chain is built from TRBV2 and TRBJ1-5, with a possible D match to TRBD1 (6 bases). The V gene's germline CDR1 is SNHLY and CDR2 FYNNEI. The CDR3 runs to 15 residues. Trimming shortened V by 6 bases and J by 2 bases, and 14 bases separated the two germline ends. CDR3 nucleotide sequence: TGTGCCAGCAGCCCTCAGGGGATGCGCAATCAGCCCCAGCATTTT. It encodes CASSPQGMRNQPQHF.

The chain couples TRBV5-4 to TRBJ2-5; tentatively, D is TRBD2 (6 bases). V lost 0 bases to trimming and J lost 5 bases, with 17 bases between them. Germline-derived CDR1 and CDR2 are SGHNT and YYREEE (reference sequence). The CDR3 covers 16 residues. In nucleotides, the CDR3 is TGTGCCAGCAGCTTGGGAAAAGGGCGGGACGGGGAGACCCAGTACTTC. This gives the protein CASSLGKGRDGETQYF.

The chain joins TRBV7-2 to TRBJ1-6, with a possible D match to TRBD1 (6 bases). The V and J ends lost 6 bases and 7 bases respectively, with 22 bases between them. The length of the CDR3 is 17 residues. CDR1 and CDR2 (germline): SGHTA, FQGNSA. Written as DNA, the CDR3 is TGTGCCAGCAGTCGCATCCTAGGGGGGGCGCGCAATTCACCCCTCCACTTT. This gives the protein CASSRILGGARNSPLHF.